Listed below are T cell receptor beta chains from one sample, sequenced in a study of OX40 agonist ivuxolimab in advanced cancers. Only in-frame clones appear in the TCRdb table, and some are missing; sequencing was by immunoSEQ multiplex PCR. The data show under 20,000 clones, with approximately 83% seen just once and 21% held by the top ten. The specimen was CD4+ or CD8+ T cells sorted from blood, collected in a trial of the OX40 agonist ivuxolimab. The receptor source for this set is an adult with an advanced solid tumor such as melanoma, head and neck, liver or kidney cancer. CDR3s include the opening cysteine and the closing phenylalanine or tryptophan. Each record gives: J gene, V gene, CDR3 length, CDR3 protein.

j_gene: TRBJ1-3
v_gene: TRBV6-1
len: 15
CDR3aa: CASSLYTNEGNTIYF

j_gene: TRBJ1-4
v_gene: TRBV30
len: 13
CDR3aa: CAPPGGTNEKLFF

j_gene: TRBJ2-7
v_gene: TRBV7-8
len: 16
CDR3aa: CASSLESGEYVYEQYF

j_gene: TRBJ2-3
v_gene: TRBV11-2
len: 14
CDR3aa: CASSLGKVTDTQYF

j_gene: TRBJ2-7
v_gene: TRBV6-1
len: 16
CDR3aa: CASSEWGDLLSYEQYF

j_gene: TRBJ1-5
v_gene: TRBV28
len: 14
CDR3aa: CASSLAGDSQPQHF

j_gene: TRBJ2-7
v_gene: TRBV28
len: 16
CDR3aa: CASSQTGTSVSGEQYF

j_gene: TRBJ2-3
v_gene: TRBV19
len: 17
CDR3aa: CASSPIAGGSATDTQYF

j_gene: TRBJ1-2
v_gene: TRBV7-8
len: 13
CDR3aa: CASSPTGAIGYTF

j_gene: TRBJ2-1
v_gene: TRBV2
len: 16
CDR3aa: CASREWNGSHDNEQFF

j_gene: TRBJ2-7
v_gene: TRBV5-4
len: 14
CDR3aa: CASSLEGGTYEQYF

j_gene: TRBJ2-7
v_gene: TRBV29-1
len: 12
CDR3aa: CSVELQDYEQYF

j_gene: TRBJ1-3
v_gene: TRBV15
len: 18
CDR3aa: CATSEGQGKAYSGNTIYF